The entry that follows covers one TCR beta chain sequence. CDR1 is LGHNA and CDR2 is YNFKEQ in the germline V gene. V was clipped by 0 bases and J by 6 bases, with 20 bases between them. This CDR3 is built from 17 residues. This sample was included in a study of blood T cell repertoires in COVID-19. Across the whole study: Nucleic acid was either cDNA or gDNA, and it came from T cells, B-cell-depleted T cells, or PBMCs.

Original analysis: It was from reference gene primer amplification that nucleated cell counts were estimated. Clones were read by immunoSEQ multiplex PCR, and TCRdb kept only the in-frame ones, dropping some. That table is the source of V, J and clone size, and D and trimming were worked out from the DNA. The sample shows just under 45,000 clones, over 75% of them seen only once. V gene TRBV4-2 combines with J gene TRBJ1-1, with D possibly TRBD1 on 6 matching bases. This clonotype was sampled from a middle-aged woman with acute or convalescent COVID-19. Sequencing used peripheral blood. CDR3 in amino acids: CASSQDALTGSGAEAFF. The DNA for the CDR3 is TGTGCCAGCAGCCAAGATGCCCTAACAGGGAGCGGCGCTGAAGCTTTCTTT.